Below are 3 T cell receptor beta chains sequenced from a single sample in a study of beta chain features in type 1 diabetes. Of the isolated RNA, all was reverse transcribed, and so the sequenced material was expressed TCRB transcripts. Repertoires were generated with immunoSEQ multiplex PCR, while TCRdb's copy carries only in-frame clones and drops some. Of 15,000 to 20,000 clones listed, 45% to 50% are singletons. The material sequenced was stem cell memory CD4+ T cells from blood. The receptor source for this set is a man in his late teens or twenties in good health.

A few counts support this clone. The chain combines TRBV30 with TRBJ2-2; possibly TRBD2 for D (6 bases). Trimming shortened V by 3 bases and J by 5 bases, and 13 bases separated the two germline ends. The CDR3 consists of 14 residues. The germline CDR1 and CDR2 sequences are GTSNPN and SVGIG (reference sequence). As DNA, the CDR3 is TGTGCCTGGAGGACGGGAGAGCAAACCGGGGAGCTGTTTTTT. Amino acids: CAWRTGEQTGELFF. Full variable domain (rest looked up from reference TRBV30 and TRBJ2-2): SQTIHQWPATLVQPVGSPLSLECTVEGTSNPNLYWYRQAAGRGLQLLFYSVGIGQISSEVPQNLSASRPQDRQFILSSKKLLLSDSGFYLCAWRTGEQTGELFFGEGSRLTVL.

The genes are TRBV29-1 and TRBJ1-1; no reliable D call. The V gene's germline CDR1 is SQVTM and CDR2 ANQGSEA. The V and J ends lost 4 bases and 5 bases respectively, with 14 bases between them. The CDR3 contains 13 residues. The CDR3 sequence: CSVGKGRGTEAFF. The CDR3 DNA follows: TGCAGCGTTGGAAAAGGGCGAGGGACTGAAGCTTTCTTT.

The sample holds a few counts of this clone. The same CDR3 is also encoded by other DNA sequences in this sample. V usage is TRBV7-8 and J usage is TRBJ2-2; D is undetermined. Per germline, CDR1 SGHVS and CDR2 FQNEAQ. This CDR3 has 14 amino acids. The V end lost 2 bases, the J end lost 6 bases, and 10 bases lay between the germline ends. CDR3 residues: CASSLSRLAGELFF. The CDR3 DNA sequence: TGTGCCAGCAGCTTAAGCCGGTTGGCCGGGGAGCTGTTTTTT.